The 9 T cell receptor beta chains below come from one sample, sequenced in a study of early T cells in non-severe SARS-CoV-2 infection. TCRdb re-analysed the 5' RACE reads in MiXCR, keeping a single row per CDR3 protein. The table shows under 35,000 distinct CDR3 sequences, with more than 6% occurring only once. Sequencing was performed on whole blood. The origin of the receptors is an adult who was a healthcare worker with PCR-confirmed SARS-CoV-2 infection or an uninfected control (not recorded which).

This clonotype was recorded many times. This chain uses TRBV6-6 with TRBJ2-5, with D tentatively TRBD2 (6 bases). The V end lost 5 bases, the J end lost 2 bases, and 15 bases lay between the germline ends. The CDR3 runs to 15 residues. Germline CDR1 reads MNHNY; CDR2 reads SVGAGI (reference sequence). This CDR3 reads CASSDHLRGQETQYF. The CDR3 DNA is TGTGCCAGCAGTGACCACTTGCGGGGTCAAGAGACCCAGTACTTC.

This clonotype has a count of ten or more. V usage is TRBV7-2 and J usage is TRBJ2-1; D is ambiguous. Germline CDR1 is SGHTA and CDR2 is FQGNSA. V was cut by 2 bases and J by 5 bases, with 4 bases left in between. This CDR3 region has 12 residues. The CDR3 DNA follows: TGTGCCAGCAGCTTATACGACAATGAGCAGTTCTTC. It is translated as CASSLYDNEQFF.

J is TRBJ2-1 and V is TRBV20-1; 11 bases are shared with TRBD2. The junction had 16 bases not matched to a gene; V was cut back by 6 bases and J by 6 bases. Germline CDR1 DFQATT, CDR2 SNEGSKA (reference sequence). The CDR3 has 17 amino acids. The CDR3: CSAKGLAGGVRFNEQFF. CDR3 sequence (DNA): TGCAGTGCCAAAGGTCTAGCGGGGGGCGTTCGGTTCAATGAGCAGTTCTTC.

This clonotype was seen repeatedly, ten times or more. The chain joins TRBV20-1 to TRBJ1-1, with 8 positions matching TRBD1. Looked up from germline, CDR1 is DFQATT and CDR2 is SNEGSKA (reference sequence). The CDR3 loop spans 13 amino acids. Losses at the gene ends were 6 bases for V and 4 bases for J; bases not matched to a gene: 7. The CDR3 DNA sequence: TGCAGTGCGCGACAGGGGTGGGTCACTGAAGCTTTCTTT. Translated, it gives CSARQGWVTEAFF.

This clonotype was recorded many times. The chain joins TRBV21-1 to TRBJ2-7; the DNA was not compared with TRBD1, the D call given in the table. TRBV21-1 is a listed pseudogene. This CDR3 is built from 16 residues. The CDR3 sequence is CASSKGMSGRAYEQYF. In DNA form, the CDR3 reads TGTGCCAGCAGCAAGGGCATGTCTGGCAGGGCCTACGAGCAGTACTTC.

This clonotype was seen at least ten times. The J gene is TRBJ2-1, the V gene TRBV18, with 10 bases lining up with TRBD1. Trimming at V came to 3 bases and at J to 10 bases, leaving 3 bases not matched to a gene. Germline loops: CDR1 KGHSH, CDR2 LQKENI. The CDR3 spans 13 residues. CDR3: CASSPLDRGEQFF. The CDR3 DNA sequence: TGTGCCAGCTCACCCTTGGACAGGGGGGAGCAGTTCTTC.

This clonotype occurred many times. V gene TRBV20-1 combines with J gene TRBJ2-7; D may be TRBD1 or TRBD2 (5 bases each). This CDR3 contains 16 residues. The V and J ends lost 6 bases and 2 bases respectively, with 23 bases between them. Germline V CDR1 and CDR2: DFQATT, SNEGSKA (reference sequence). CDR3 nucleotides: TGCAGTGCCGCCCCCCCGGTGGAGGACATCCCCTACGAGCAGTACTTC. It specifies CSAAPPVEDIPYEQYF.

CDR3 loop: CASRRGTANYGYTF. In nucleotides, the CDR3 is TGTGCCAGCAGAAGAGGGACAGCCAACTATGGCTACACCTTC. The gene calls are TRBV5-6 and TRBJ1-2; TRBD1 agrees at 7 bases. The germline gives CDR1 SGHDT, CDR2 YYEEEE. There are 14 residues in the CDR3. The trim removed 5 bases at V and 2 bases at J, leaving 6 bases unmatched. Looking up the rest from reference TRBV5-6 and TRBJ1-2 gives the full variable domain: DAGVTQSPTHLIKTRGQQVTLRCSPKSGHDTVSWYQQALGQGPQFIFQYYEEEERQRGNFPDRFSGHQFPNYSSELNVNALLLGDSALYLCASRRGTANYGYTFGSGTRLTVV.

On this clonotype itself: Given the absence of the conserved phenylalanine or tryptophan at the CDR3 end, a read error is likely. V usage is TRBV6-5 and J usage is TRBJ2-7; 11 bases match TRBD2. The CDR3 totals 15 residues. CDR1 and CDR2 (germline): MNHEY, SVGAGI. V lost 10 bases to trimming and J lost 0 bases; unmatched junction nucleotides: 8. CDR3 sequence reads: CATGTSGGSSYEQYS. DNA of the CDR3: TGTGCCACGGGGACTAGCGGAGGGAGCTCCTACGAGCAGTACTCC.